The 19 T cell receptor beta chains given below trace back to one sample, sequenced in a study of identical twins. TCRdb re-called the 5' RACE reads through MiXCR, storing one row per CDR3 protein. The sample gives 650,000 to 750,000 distinct CDR3 sequences, 21% of which show up once; roughly 4.3% is in the top ten. The sample was also linked to a second study, of T cells expressing NK-cell markers.

Sample: PBMCs. These receptor sequences come from a woman between 18 and 29 years old in good health.

The chain has TRBV3-1 and TRBJ2-7, with TRBD2 matching 9 bases. The CDR3 is 15 residues long. The V segment lost 3 bases and the J segment 7 bases; nucleotides outside the gene matches: 10. The V gene's germline CDR1 is LGHDT and CDR2 YNNKEL (reference sequence). The CDR3: CASSQYGLALAEQYF. In nucleotides, the CDR3 is TGTGCCAGCAGCCAGTACGGACTAGCGCTCGCGGAGCAGTACTTC.

Only a few counts were recorded for this clonotype. V is TRBV6-2 or TRBV6-3 and J is TRBJ2-6; D might be TRBD1 (5 bases). The length of the CDR3 is 15 residues. The V end lost 4 bases, the J end lost 4 bases, and 11 bases lay between the germline ends. Germline CDR1 reads MNHEY; CDR2 reads SVGEGT. The CDR3 loop is CASSWPGSGANVLTF. The CDR3 coding sequence is TGTGCCAGCAGTTGGCCAGGGTCCGGGGCCAACGTCCTGACTTTC.

This clonotype was seen a few times. The chain couples TRBV3-1 to TRBJ2-2; 10 bases are a match to TRBD2. Germline V lookup: CDR1 LGHDT, CDR2 YNNKEL (reference sequence). J lost 6 bases, V lost 4 bases, and 5 bases had no gene match. There are 15 residues in the CDR3. The CDR3 loop reads CASSLGLAAAGELFF. For the CDR3, the DNA is TGTGCCAGCAGCCTCGGACTAGCGGCGGCCGGGGAGCTGTTTTTT.

This clonotype turned up a few times. V is TRBV7-9 and J is TRBJ2-1; D is unresolved. V lost 4 bases and J 8 bases, leaving 12 bases between the germline ends. Germline assignment: CDR1 SEHNR and CDR2 FQNEAQ (reference sequence). This CDR3 spans 13 amino acids. The CDR3 sequence: CASSSGVLDEQFF. CDR3 bases: TGTGCCAGCAGCTCCGGCGTCCTGGATGAGCAGTTCTTC.

This clonotype was detected many times. The V gene is TRBV12-3 or TRBV12-4, the J gene TRBJ1-2, with unresolved D. The CDR3 is 13 residues long. V lost 3 bases and J lost 5, with 10 bases in between. This CDR3 is CASSFSRLYGYTF. The CDR3 DNA sequence: TGTGCCAGCAGTTTTAGCAGGCTGTATGGCTACACCTTC.

This clonotype was observed a few times. The rearrangement uses TRBV30 and TRBJ2-3; D is undetermined. With 1 base removed from V and 4 bases from J, the gap between germline ends came to 12 bases. Germline assignment: CDR1 GTSNPN and CDR2 SVGIG (reference sequence). The CDR3 spans 14 residues. The CDR3 nucleotides are TGTGCCTGGAGTGGGGGTGGCCCCCCAGATACGCAGTATTTT. Its protein product is CAWSGGGPPDTQYF.

This clonotype was observed a few times. This chain connects TRBV29-1 to TRBJ1-2; D is ambiguous. Trimming left V 4 bases short and J 7 bases short, with 16 bases between. Germline V lookup: CDR1 SQVTM, CDR2 ANQGSEA. The CDR3 runs 13 residues. CDR3: CSVARVKMAGYTF. CDR3 nucleotides: TGCAGCGTTGCCAGAGTTAAAATGGCTGGCTACACCTTC.

This chain joins TRBV7-8 and TRBJ2-6; D assignment may be TRBD1 or TRBD2 (5 bases each). The length of the CDR3 is 17 residues. Looked up from germline, CDR1 is SGHVS and CDR2 is FQNEAQ. Trimming pared 4 bases from V and 0 bases from J, leaving 13 bases between. The CDR3, as DNA: TGTGCCAGCAGCTCGGGGACCTTGGGCTCTGGGGCCAACGTCCTGACTTTC. It translates to CASSSGTLGSGANVLTF.

This clonotype has ten or more counts. The chain employs TRBV29-1 and TRBJ2-3, with 14 bases fitting TRBD2. V was clipped by 7 bases and J by 3 bases; unmatched bases: 6. The germline V gene encodes CDR1 SQVTM and CDR2 ANQGSEA. This CDR3 region has 15 residues. CDR3 region: CSALGTSGSTDTQYF. CDR3 nucleotides: TGCAGCGCCCTAGGGACTAGCGGGAGTACAGATACGCAGTATTTT.

Only a few counts were recorded for this clonotype. V is TRBV12-3 or TRBV12-4 and J is TRBJ2-1; 12 bases are shared with TRBD2. Trimming removed 6 bases from V and 2 bases from J; junction bases left unmatched: 11. The CDR3 contains 18 residues. For the CDR3, the DNA is TGTGCCAGCAGAACACTAGCGGGAGGCCCTACACCCTACAATGAGCAGTTCTTC. Its protein is CASRTLAGGPTPYNEQFF.

As regards this clonotype: The junction departs from the called germline gene at one end, perhaps through a read error. V gene TRBV4-2 combines with J gene TRBJ2-6; D possibly corresponds to TRBD1 (7 bases). The CDR3 totals 17 residues. Germline assignment: CDR1 LGHNA and CDR2 YNFKEQ. The CDR3 bases are TGTGCCAGGAGCCCCGGGCCAGGGGGGTCTGGGGCCAACGTCCTGACTTTC. It is translated as CARSPGPGGSGANVLTF.

This clonotype has a single count. This chain uses TRBV6-1 with TRBJ2-7; D is possibly TRBD2 (6 bases). Germline-derived CDR1 and CDR2 are MNHNS and SASEGT. CDR3 length: 15 amino acids. The V gene lost 3 bases and the J gene lost 3 bases, with 15 bases spanning the gap. CDR3 region: CASSDDRDSYYEQYF. DNA for the CDR3: TGTGCCAGCAGTGATGACCGGGACTCATACTACGAGCAGTACTTC.

The chain carries TRBV11-2 and TRBJ2-5; no clear D gene. Germline lookup yields CDR1 SGHAT and CDR2 FQNNGV. Between the trimmed V and J ends, which lost 5 bases and 0 bases, there was a span of 13 bases. This CDR3 region has 15 residues. CDR3 sequence (DNA): TGTGCCAGCAGCATCCGAAGGACGGACCAAGAGACCCAGTACTTC. It codes for CASSIRRTDQETQYF. The full variable domain, completed using reference TRBV11-2 and TRBJ2-5, is EAGVAQSPRYKIIEKRQSVAFWCNPISGHATLYWYQQILGQGPKLLIQFQNNGVVDDSQLPKDRFSAERLKGVDSTLKIQPAKLEDSAVYLCASSIRRTDQETQYFGPGTRLLVL.

This sequence joins TRBV5-1 and TRBJ1-2; tentatively, D is TRBD1 (6 bases). The length of the CDR3 is 15 residues. The V end was cut by 0 bases, the J end by 2 bases, with 11 bases between. The V gene's germline CDR1 is SGHRS and CDR2 YFSETQ. CDR3 in amino acids: CASSLDWTANYGYTF. The CDR3 nucleotides are TGCGCCAGCAGCTTGGATTGGACAGCGAACTATGGCTACACCTTC.

This clonotype appeared a few times. The chain joins TRBV6-5 to TRBJ1-5; 7 bases are shared with TRBD1. This CDR3 comprises 14 residues. Germline CDR1 MNHEY, CDR2 SVGAGI. J was trimmed by 8 bases and V by 2 bases; bases with no gene match: 6. The CDR3 loop reads CASSYIQGREPQHF. DNA for the CDR3: TGTGCCAGCAGTTACATACAGGGGCGGGAGCCCCAGCATTTT.

The rearrangement joins TRBV20-1 to TRBJ2-7; D is undetermined. The CDR3 consists of 13 residues. In germline, CDR1 is DFQATT, CDR2 SNEGSKA (reference sequence). V lost 0 bases, J lost 0 bases, and 6 bases lay in between. The DNA for the CDR3 is TGCAGTGCTAGAGACGAGGCCTCCTACGAGCAGTACTTC. Translation: CSARDEASYEQYF.

J is TRBJ2-1 and V is TRBV5-6, with D possibly being TRBD1 (6 bases). V dropped 4 bases and J dropped 4 bases, with 15 bases sitting between them. Germline V gives CDR1 SGHDT, CDR2 YYEEEE. This CDR3 contains 15 residues. The CDR3: CASSGQGRWYNEQFF. CDR3 nucleotide sequence: TGTGCCAGCAGCGGTCAGGGGCGCTGGTACAATGAGCAGTTCTTC.

The chain links TRBV3-1 to TRBJ2-1; D is unresolved. The V end was cut by 0 bases, the J end by 5 bases, with 5 bases between. This CDR3 is 13 amino acids long. The germline V gene encodes CDR1 LGHDT and CDR2 YNNKEL (reference sequence). The CDR3 DNA reads TGTGCCAGCAGCCAAGATCTCGACAATGAGCAGTTCTTC. This translates into CASSQDLDNEQFF.

This rearrangement joins TRBV5-1 to TRBJ2-5; 12 nucleotides match TRBD2. Germline assignment: CDR1 SGHRS and CDR2 YFSETQ. The V segment lost 3 bases and the J segment 4 bases; nucleotides outside the gene matches: 7. This CDR3 comprises 16 residues. The CDR3 region is CASSSLAGGPGETQYF. Written as DNA, the CDR3 is TGCGCCAGCAGCTCCCTAGCGGGAGGGCCGGGAGAGACCCAGTACTTC. The full variable domain, in which reference TRBV5-1 and TRBJ2-5 provide the parts outside the CDR3, is KAGVTQTPRYLIKTRGQQVTLSCSPISGHRSVSWYQQTPGQGLQFLFEYFSETQRNKGNFPGRFSGRQFSNSRSEMNVSTLELGDSALYLCASSSLAGGPGETQYFGPGTRLLVL.